This TCR beta chain was sequenced in a study of vaccination and CD4 T cells after COVID-19. Across the whole study: Four females and six males made up the convalescents, two of whom were Hispanic. The study sampled a few convalescent patients at day 14 and again at days 161 to 241 post-vaccination.

About this clonotype: Its antigen is unknown.

The Oncomine TCR Beta short-read assay sequenced DNA from cultured CD4+ T cells. Researchers extracted genomic DNA from CD4+ T cells that had been cultured. TCRdb re-called the PCR reads with MiXCR, one entry per CDR3 protein. The sample has 25,000 to 30,000 distinct CDR3 sequences, 35% to 40% seen once; the top ten hold under 3.5%. This CDR3 has 14 amino acids. Deletions cut 6 bases from V and 7 bases from J, with 19 bases between. Stated time point: late sampling 161 to 241 days after vaccination in three convalescent patients. The sample's treatment: roughly ten-day PBMC culture with coronavirus spike peptide pools or control peptides (ViraFEST assay). About 2 million PBMCs went into each well for culture with around 9.2 IU/ml IL-2 and approximately 9 ug/ml peptide pools.

The specimen comprised CD4+ T cells from blood, cultured in vitro, sampled about 7 months after SARS-CoV-2 vaccination. This chain links TRBV12-3 or TRBV12-4 with TRBJ2-7; no clear D. This TCR was sampled from a human donor who had recovered from COVID-19. The CDR3: CASSPAEWALEQYF. The CDR3 nucleotides read TGTGCCAGCAGCCCCGCGGAGTGGGCCCTAGAGCAGTACTTC.